This entry lists 17 T cell receptor beta chains sequenced from one sample in a study of blood T cell repertoires in COVID-19. Method: immunoSEQ multiplex PCR; TCRdb's copy keeps in-frame clones and lacks some. The sample consists of 350,000 to 500,000 clones, 70% to 90% of them appearing once. The sample consisted of PBMCs or T cells enriched from blood (not recorded which). The receptor source for this set is a woman under 30 who had been exposed to COVID-19.

The chain links TRBV29-1 to TRBJ2-7; 9 bases match TRBD1. The CDR3 loop spans 13 amino acids. The V gene's germline CDR1 is SQVTM and CDR2 ANQGSEA. The V and J ends lost 4 bases and 6 bases, in that order; junction bases with no gene match: 7. CDR3 bases: TGCAGCGTTGTTTCGGACAGGGGAGGCGAGCAGTACTTC. Protein: CSVVSDRGGEQYF.

The J gene is TRBJ2-5, the V gene TRBV28; TRBD2 matches 10 bases. This CDR3 spans 15 amino acids. Trimming at V came to 6 bases and at J to 5 bases, leaving 9 bases not matched to a gene. CDR1 is MDHEN, CDR2 SYDVKM, per germline. Written as DNA, the CDR3 is TGTGCCAGCAGAAAGGAGCGGGGGGGCTATGAGACCCAGTACTTC. This gives the protein CASRKERGGYETQYF.

The J gene is TRBJ2-5, the V gene TRBV24-1, with D tentatively TRBD2 (6 bases). In germline, CDR1 is KGHDR, CDR2 SFDVKD. The CDR3 has 17 residues. Trimming removed 4 bases from V and 4 bases from J, with 21 bases in between. CDR3 in amino acids: CATSEGPWGVSIETQYF. The DNA of the CDR3 is TGTGCCACCAGTGAGGGGCCCTGGGGGGTATCGATAGAGACCCAGTACTTC.

The chain recombines TRBV2 with TRBJ2-3; D is uncertain. CDR1 and CDR2 (germline): SNHLY, FYNNEI. V was trimmed by 3 bases and J by 0 bases, leaving 4 bases between them. This CDR3 region has 13 residues. CDR3 protein: CASSDVSTDTQYF. DNA for the CDR3: TGTGCCAGCAGTGACGTTAGCACAGATACGCAGTATTTT.

This chain links TRBV20-1 with TRBJ1-2; D is uncertain. Germline-derived CDR1 and CDR2 are DFQATT and SNEGSKA (reference sequence). With 5 bases removed from V and 10 bases from J, the gap between germline ends came to 8 bases. The CDR3 totals 9 residues. CDR3 in amino acids: CSADKFYTF. CDR3 nucleotides: TGCAGTGCTGACAAGTTCTACACCTTC.

The chain carries TRBV7-9 and TRBJ1-4; 8 nucleotides align to TRBD1. CDR1 is SEHNR and CDR2 is FQNEAQ in the germline V gene (reference sequence). The CDR3 is 15 residues long. The ends lost 3 bases at V and 5 bases at J; junction bases unmatched: 5. The CDR3 DNA is TGTGCCAGCAGCTTTCGGACAGGGAAAAATGAAAAACTGTTTTTT. This codes for CASSFRTGKNEKLFF.

The chain recombines TRBV18 with TRBJ1-6; 12 nucleotides agree with TRBD1. The CDR3 runs 20 residues. J gave up 0 bases and V 4 bases, and 10 bases lay outside the gene matches. Looked up from germline, CDR1 is KGHSH and CDR2 is LQKENI. For the CDR3, the DNA is TGTGCCAGCTCACAGCTCCCGGGACAGGGGGCGAGCTCCTATAATTCACCCCTCCACTTT. Its translation: CASSQLPGQGASSYNSPLHF.

The chain joins TRBV30 to TRBJ2-3; D perhaps matches TRBD1 (6 bases). The germline CDR1 and CDR2 sequences are GTSNPN and SVGIG (reference sequence). V dropped 3 bases and J dropped 3 bases, with 7 bases sitting between them. The CDR3 contains 12 residues. The CDR3 region has the DNA TGTGCCTGGAGGGGGGCGACAGATACGCAGTATTTT. This gives the protein CAWRGATDTQYF.

The rearrangement joins TRBV18 to TRBJ2-7; TRBD1 aligns across 8 bases. There are 14 residues in the CDR3. Germline CDR1 KGHSH, CDR2 LQKENI. The V segment lost 4 bases and the J segment 2 bases; nucleotides outside the gene matches: 4. The CDR3 bases are TGTGCCAGCTCACTAGGGACAGGTCCCTACGAGCAGTACTTC. Encoded protein: CASSLGTGPYEQYF.

This clone has a handful of counts. This chain uses TRBV6-1 with TRBJ2-7; D is possibly TRBD2 (6 bases). This CDR3 comprises 15 residues. CDR1 and CDR2 (germline): MNHNS, SASEGT. V was shortened by 2 bases and J by 1 base, with 12 bases between the two germline ends. The chain's CDR3 is CASSESGVRSYEQYF. CDR3 nucleotides: TGTGCCAGCAGTGAATCGGGGGTACGATCCTACGAGCAGTACTTC.

The rearrangement links TRBV6-6 to TRBJ2-2, with TRBD2 matching 7 bases. Germline values: CDR1 MNHNY, CDR2 SVGAGI (reference sequence). V dropped 6 bases and J dropped 0; count of bases not matched to a gene: 7. The CDR3 loop spans 16 amino acids. The CDR3 DNA is TGTGCCAGCAGAACTACAGGACTAGCGAACACCGGGGAGCTGTTTTTT. Its translation is CASRTTGLANTGELFF.

This chain uses TRBV6-5 with TRBJ2-1; TRBD2 matches 14 bases. Germline V gives CDR1 MNHEY, CDR2 SVGAGI. The CDR3 loop spans 15 amino acids. The J segment lost 7 bases and the V segment lost 2 bases, leaving 1 base of the junction unmatched. Here the CDR3 DNA reads TGTGCCAGCAGTTACGGGACTAGCGGGAGTAATGAGCAGTTCTTC. This encodes CASSYGTSGSNEQFF.

This clone has a handful of counts. V is TRBV29-1 and J is TRBJ2-7; D possibly corresponds to TRBD2 (5 bases). Germline CDR1 reads SQVTM; CDR2 reads ANQGSEA. The CDR3 length is 11 residues. V lost 5 bases, J lost 6 bases, and 11 bases lay in between. CDR3 in DNA: TGCAGCGTTTTAACCGGGGTCGAGCAGTACTTC. It is translated as CSVLTGVEQYF.

This chain uses TRBV18 with TRBJ2-5, with TRBD1 identical over 8 bases. CDR3 length: 12 residues. CDR1 KGHSH and CDR2 LQKENI come from the germline V gene. V dropped 8 bases and J dropped 4; count of bases not matched to a gene: 3. CDR3 protein: CASRTGSETQYF. In DNA, the CDR3 is TGTGCCAGCCGGACAGGGTCAGAGACCCAGTACTTC.

Of note for this clone: A junction boundary mismatches the germline segment, possibly from a read error. This sample includes further DNA sequences coding for the same CDR3. This chain uses TRBV6-5 with TRBJ2-7, with D uncertain. CDR1 MNHEY and CDR2 SVGAGI come from the germline V gene. The CDR3 loop spans 10 amino acids. The CDR3 sequence: CASRYYEQYF. The CDR3 DNA reads as TGTGCCAGCAGGTACTACGAGCAGTACTTC.

This chain uses TRBV7-9 with TRBJ1-2; unclear D gene. The CDR3 sequence is 13 residues long. Trimming took off 7 bases at V and 4 bases at J, with 13 bases between the two ends. Germline V gene lookup returns CDR1 SEHNR and CDR2 FQNEAQ (reference sequence). CDR3 sequence: CASTPSTAYGYTF. CDR3 coding DNA: TGTGCCAGCACCCCCTCCACAGCCTATGGCTACACCTTC.

The chain links TRBV5-1 to TRBJ2-4; TRBD1 matches 12 bases. After removal of 3 bases from V and 5 bases from J, the junction contained 6 bases not matched to a gene. This CDR3 has 16 amino acids. The germline V gene encodes CDR1 SGHRS and CDR2 YFSETQ. Written as DNA, the CDR3 is TGCGCCAGCAGCTATGAAGGGACAGGGGGCCAAAACATTCAGTACTTC. Translation gives CASSYEGTGGQNIQYF.